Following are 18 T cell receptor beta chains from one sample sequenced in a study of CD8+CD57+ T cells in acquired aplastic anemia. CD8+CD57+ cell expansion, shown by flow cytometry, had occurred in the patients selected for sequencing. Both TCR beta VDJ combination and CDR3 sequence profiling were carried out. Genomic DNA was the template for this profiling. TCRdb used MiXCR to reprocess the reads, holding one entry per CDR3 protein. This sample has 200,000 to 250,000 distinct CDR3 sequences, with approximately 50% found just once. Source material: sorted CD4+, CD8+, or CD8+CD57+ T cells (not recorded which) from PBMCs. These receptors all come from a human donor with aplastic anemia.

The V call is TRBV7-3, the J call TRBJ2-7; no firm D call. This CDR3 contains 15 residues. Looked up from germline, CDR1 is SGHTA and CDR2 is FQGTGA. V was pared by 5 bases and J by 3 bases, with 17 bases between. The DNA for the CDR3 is TGTGCCAGCAGCCCAGCAGCTGACGGAGACTACGAGCAGTACTTC. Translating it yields CASSPAADGDYEQYF.

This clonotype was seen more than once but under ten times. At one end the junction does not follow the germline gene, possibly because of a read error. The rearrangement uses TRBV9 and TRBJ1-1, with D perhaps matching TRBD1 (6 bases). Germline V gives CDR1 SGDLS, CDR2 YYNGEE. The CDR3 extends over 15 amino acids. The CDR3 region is CASSLSGTLNTGAFF. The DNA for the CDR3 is TGTGCCAGCAGCCTCTCCGGGACATTGAACACTGGAGCTTTCTTT.

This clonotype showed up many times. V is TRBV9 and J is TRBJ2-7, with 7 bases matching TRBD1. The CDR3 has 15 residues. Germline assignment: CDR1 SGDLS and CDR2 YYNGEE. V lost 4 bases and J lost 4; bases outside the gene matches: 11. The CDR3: CASSLTYNRGYEQYF. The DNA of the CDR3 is TGTGCCAGCAGCCTTACTTATAACAGGGGTTACGAGCAGTACTTC.

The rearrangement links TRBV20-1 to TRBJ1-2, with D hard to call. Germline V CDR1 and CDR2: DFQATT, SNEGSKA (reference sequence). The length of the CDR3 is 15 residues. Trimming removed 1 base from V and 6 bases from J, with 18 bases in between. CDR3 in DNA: TGCAGTGCTAGAGGCCCGTGGTCTGGCAGAGATGGCTACACCTTC. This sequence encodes CSARGPWSGRDGYTF.

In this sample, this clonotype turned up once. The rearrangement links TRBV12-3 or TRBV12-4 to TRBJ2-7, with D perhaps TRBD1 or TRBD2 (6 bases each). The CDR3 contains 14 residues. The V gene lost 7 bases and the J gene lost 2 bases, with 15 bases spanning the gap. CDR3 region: CASNKGGYPYEQYF. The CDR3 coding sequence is TGTGCCAGCAACAAAGGGGGGTATCCCTACGAGCAGTACTTC.

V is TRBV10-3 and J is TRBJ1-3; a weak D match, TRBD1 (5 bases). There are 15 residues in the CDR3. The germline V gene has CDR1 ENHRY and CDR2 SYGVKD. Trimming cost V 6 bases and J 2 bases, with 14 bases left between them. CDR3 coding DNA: TGTGCCATCAGGGAGGACAAGGTCCCTGGAAACACCATATATTTT. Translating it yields CAIREDKVPGNTIYF.

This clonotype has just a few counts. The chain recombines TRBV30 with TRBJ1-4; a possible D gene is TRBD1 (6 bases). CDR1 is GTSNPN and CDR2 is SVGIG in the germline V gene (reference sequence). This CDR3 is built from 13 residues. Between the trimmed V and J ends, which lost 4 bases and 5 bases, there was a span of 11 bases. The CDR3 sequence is CAWTRGLNEKLFF. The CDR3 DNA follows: TGTGCCTGGACCAGGGGATTAAATGAAAAACTGTTTTTT.

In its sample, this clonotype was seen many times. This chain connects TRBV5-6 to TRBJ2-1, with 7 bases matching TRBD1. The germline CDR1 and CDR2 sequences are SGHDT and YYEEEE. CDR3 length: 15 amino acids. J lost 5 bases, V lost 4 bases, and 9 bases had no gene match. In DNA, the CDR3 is TGTGCCAGCAGCCCCGGACAGGCATCGGACAATGAGCAGTTCTTC. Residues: CASSPGQASDNEQFF.

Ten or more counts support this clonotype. The CDR3: CASSPGTGVYEQYF. CDR3 in DNA: TGTGCCAGCAGCCCCGGGACAGGGGTCTACGAGCAGTACTTC. V and J are TRBV5-6 and TRBJ2-7; 10 bases align to TRBD1. V gave up 4 bases and J gave up 3 bases; unmatched junction bases: 4. CDR3 length equals 14 residues. Germline V gene data show CDR1 as SGHDT and CDR2 as YYEEEE.

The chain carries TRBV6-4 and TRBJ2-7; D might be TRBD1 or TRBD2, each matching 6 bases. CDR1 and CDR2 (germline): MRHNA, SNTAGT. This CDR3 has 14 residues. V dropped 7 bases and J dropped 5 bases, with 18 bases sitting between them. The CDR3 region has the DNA TGTGCCAGCACTCCCCCGGGGGCCTTGAACGAGCAGTACTTC. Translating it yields CASTPPGALNEQYF.

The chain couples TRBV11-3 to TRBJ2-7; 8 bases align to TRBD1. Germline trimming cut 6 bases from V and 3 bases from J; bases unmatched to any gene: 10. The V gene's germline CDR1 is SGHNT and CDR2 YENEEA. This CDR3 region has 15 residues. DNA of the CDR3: TGTGCCAGCAGTTTTGGGACAGGACATAGCTACGAGCAGTACTTC. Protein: CASSFGTGHSYEQYF.

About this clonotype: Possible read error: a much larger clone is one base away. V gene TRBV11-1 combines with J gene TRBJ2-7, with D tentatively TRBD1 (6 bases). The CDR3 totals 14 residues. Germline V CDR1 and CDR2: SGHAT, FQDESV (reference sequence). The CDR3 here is CASSLARDGGEQCF. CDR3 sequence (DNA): TGTGCCAGCAGCTTAGCCCGGGATGGGGGCGAGCAGTGCTTC.

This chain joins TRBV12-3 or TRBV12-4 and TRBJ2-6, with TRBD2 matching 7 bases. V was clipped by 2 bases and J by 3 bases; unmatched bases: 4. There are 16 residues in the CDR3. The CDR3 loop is CASSLRGVGGANVLTF. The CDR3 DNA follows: TGTGCCAGCAGTTTACGGGGGGTCGGTGGGGCCAACGTCCTGACTTTC.

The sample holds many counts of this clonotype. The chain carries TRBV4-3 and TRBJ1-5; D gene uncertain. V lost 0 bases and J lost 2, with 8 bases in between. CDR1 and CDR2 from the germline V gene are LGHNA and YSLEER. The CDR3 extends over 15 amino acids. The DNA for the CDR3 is TGCGCCAGCAGCCAAGATTCGCAGCGCAATCAGCCCCAGCATTTT. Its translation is CASSQDSQRNQPQHF.

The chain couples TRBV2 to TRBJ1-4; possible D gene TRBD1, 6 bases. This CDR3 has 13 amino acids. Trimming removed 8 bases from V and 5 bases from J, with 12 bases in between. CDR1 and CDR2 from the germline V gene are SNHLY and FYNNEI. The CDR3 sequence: CASLIDRNEKLFF. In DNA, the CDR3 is TGTGCCAGCTTGATCGACAGGAATGAAAAACTGTTTTTT.

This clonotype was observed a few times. CDR3 DNA: TGTGCCAGCAGCTTAGGGACCCTTTACGAGCAGTACTTC. Translation gives CASSLGTLYEQYF. The rearrangement links TRBV7-9 to TRBJ2-7; D gene uncertain. The CDR3 extends over 13 amino acids. From germline, CDR1 is SEHNR and CDR2 FQNEAQ (reference sequence). V shed 1 base and J shed 4 bases, with 8 bases lying between them.

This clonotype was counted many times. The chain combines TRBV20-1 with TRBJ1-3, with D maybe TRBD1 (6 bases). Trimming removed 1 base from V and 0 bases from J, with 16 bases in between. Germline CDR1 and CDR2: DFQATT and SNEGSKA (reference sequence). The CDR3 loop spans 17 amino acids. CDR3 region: CSARGWSRDNSGNTIYF. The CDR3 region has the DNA TGCAGTGCTAGAGGATGGAGCCGGGACAACTCTGGAAACACCATATATTTT.

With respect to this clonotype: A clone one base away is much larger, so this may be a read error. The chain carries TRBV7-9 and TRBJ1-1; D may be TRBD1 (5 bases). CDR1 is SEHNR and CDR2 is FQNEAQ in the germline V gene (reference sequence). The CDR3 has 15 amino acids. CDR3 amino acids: CAGSLRDFENSEAFF. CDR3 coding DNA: TGTGCCGGCAGCCTAAGGGACTTTGAGAACAGTGAAGCTTTCTTT.